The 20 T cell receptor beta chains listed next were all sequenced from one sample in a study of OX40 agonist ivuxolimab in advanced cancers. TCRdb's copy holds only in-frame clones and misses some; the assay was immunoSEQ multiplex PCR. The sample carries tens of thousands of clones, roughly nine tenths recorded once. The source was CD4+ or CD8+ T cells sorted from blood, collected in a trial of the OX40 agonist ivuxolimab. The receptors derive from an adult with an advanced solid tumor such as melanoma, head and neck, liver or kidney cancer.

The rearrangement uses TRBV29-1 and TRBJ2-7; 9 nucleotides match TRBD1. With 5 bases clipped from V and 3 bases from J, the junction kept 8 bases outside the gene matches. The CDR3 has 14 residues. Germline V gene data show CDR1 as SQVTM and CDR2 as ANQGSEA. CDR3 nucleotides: TGCAGCGTTACCGGGACAGGGCGAATCTACGAGCAGTACTTC. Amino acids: CSVTGTGRIYEQYF.

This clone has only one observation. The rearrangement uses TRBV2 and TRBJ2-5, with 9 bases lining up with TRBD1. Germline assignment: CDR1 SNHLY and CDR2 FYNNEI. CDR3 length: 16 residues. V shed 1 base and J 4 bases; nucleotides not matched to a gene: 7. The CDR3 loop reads CASSEDGTGTIETQYF. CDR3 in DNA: TGTGCCAGCAGTGAAGACGGGACAGGGACAATAGAGACCCAGTACTTC.

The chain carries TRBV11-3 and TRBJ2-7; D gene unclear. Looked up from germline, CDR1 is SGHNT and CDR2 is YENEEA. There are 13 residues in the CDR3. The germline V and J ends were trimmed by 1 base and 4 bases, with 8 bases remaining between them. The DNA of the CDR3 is TGTGCCAGCAGCTTAGGCGCCGGGTACGAGCAGTACTTC. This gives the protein CASSLGAGYEQYF.

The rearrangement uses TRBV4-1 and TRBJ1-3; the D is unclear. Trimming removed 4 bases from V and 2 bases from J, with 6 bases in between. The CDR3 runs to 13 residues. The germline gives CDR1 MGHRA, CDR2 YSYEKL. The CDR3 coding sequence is TGCGCCAGCAGCCTAGGGACTGGAAACACCATATATTTT. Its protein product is CASSLGTGNTIYF.

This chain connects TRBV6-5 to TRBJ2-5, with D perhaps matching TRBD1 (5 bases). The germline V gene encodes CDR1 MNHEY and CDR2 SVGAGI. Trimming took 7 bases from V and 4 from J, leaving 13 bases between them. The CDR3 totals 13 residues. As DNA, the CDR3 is TGTGCCAGCACACAAGGGGTCGCAGAGACCCAGTACTTC. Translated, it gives CASTQGVAETQYF.

CDR3 DNA sequence: TGTGCCAGCAGCCCGACTAGCGGGGCGAACACCGGGGAGCTGTTTTTT. It codes for CASSPTSGANTGELFF. V gene TRBV7-3 combines with J gene TRBJ2-2, with 11 bases fitting TRBD2. V trimming: 5 bases; J trimming: 0 bases; junction bases outside the gene matches: 2. Germline CDR1 SGHTA, CDR2 FQGTGA. This CDR3 has 16 residues.

This chain's CDR3 is CASSIRDSYEQYF. The CDR3 region has the DNA TGTGCCAGTAGTATTCGGGACTCCTACGAGCAGTACTTC. The rearrangement links TRBV19 to TRBJ2-7, with D maybe TRBD2 (5 bases). This CDR3 is 13 amino acids long. Germline assignment: CDR1 LNHDA and CDR2 SQIVND (reference sequence). The V end lost 3 bases, the J end lost 0 bases, and 6 bases lay between the germline ends.

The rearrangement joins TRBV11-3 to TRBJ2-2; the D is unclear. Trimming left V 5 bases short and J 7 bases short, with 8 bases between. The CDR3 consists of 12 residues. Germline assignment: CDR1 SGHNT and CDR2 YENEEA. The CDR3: CASSLSFGELFF. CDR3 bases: TGTGCCAGCAGCCTATCTTTCGGGGAGCTGTTTTTT.

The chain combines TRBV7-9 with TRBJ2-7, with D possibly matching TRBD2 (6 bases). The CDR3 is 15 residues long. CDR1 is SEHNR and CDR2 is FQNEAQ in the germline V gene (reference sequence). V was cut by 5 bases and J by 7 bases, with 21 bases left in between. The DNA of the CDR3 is TGTGCCAGCAGCCAACGGTCGGCCGGGAGTGATGAGCAGTACTTC. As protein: CASSQRSAGSDEQYF.

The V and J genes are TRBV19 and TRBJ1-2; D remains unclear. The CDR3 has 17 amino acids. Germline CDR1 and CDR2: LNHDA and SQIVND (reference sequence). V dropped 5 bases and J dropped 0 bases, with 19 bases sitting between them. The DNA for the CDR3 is TGTGCCAGTAGTGTTGGGATACTTCCACCCTCTAACTATGGCTACACCTTC. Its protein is CASSVGILPPSNYGYTF.

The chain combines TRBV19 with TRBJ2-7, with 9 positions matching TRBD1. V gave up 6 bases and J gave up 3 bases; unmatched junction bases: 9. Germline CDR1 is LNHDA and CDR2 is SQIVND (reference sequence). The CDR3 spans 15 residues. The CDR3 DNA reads TGTGCCAGTAGATCGGGACAGGGCGTTGGCTACGAGCAGTACTTC. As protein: CASRSGQGVGYEQYF. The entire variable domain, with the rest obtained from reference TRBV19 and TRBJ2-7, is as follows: DGGITQSPKYLFRKEGQNVTLSCEQNLNHDAMYWYRQDPGQGLRLIYYSQIVNDFQKGDIAEGYSVSREKKESFPLTVTSAQKNPTAFYLCASRSGQGVGYEQYFGPGTRLTVT.

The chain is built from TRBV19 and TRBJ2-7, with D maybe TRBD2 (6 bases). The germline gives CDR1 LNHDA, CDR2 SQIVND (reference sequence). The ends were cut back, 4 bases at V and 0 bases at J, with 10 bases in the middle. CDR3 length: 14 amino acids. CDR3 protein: CASSNAGSSYEQYF. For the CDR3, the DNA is TGTGCCAGTAGTAACGCGGGAAGCTCCTACGAGCAGTACTTC.

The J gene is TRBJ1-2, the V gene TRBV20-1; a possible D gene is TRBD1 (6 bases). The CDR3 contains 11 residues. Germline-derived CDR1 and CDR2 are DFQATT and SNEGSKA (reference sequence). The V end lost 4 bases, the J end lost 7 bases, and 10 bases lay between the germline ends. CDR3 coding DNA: TGCAGTGCTACAGGGGCAGGTGGCTACACCTTC. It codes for CSATGAGGYTF.

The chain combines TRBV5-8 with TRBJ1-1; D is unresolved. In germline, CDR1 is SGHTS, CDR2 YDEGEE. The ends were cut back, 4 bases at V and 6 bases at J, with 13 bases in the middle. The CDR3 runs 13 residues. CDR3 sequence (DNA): TGTGCCAGCAGCCCGGCGCCGGGCTCTGAAGCTTTCTTT. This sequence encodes CASSPAPGSEAFF.

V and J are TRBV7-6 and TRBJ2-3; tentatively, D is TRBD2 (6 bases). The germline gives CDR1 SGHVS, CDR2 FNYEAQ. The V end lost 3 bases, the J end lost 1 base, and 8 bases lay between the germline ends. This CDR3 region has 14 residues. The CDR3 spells CASSFGGGTDTQYF. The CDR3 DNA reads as TGTGCCAGCAGCTTCGGAGGGGGCACAGATACGCAGTATTTT.

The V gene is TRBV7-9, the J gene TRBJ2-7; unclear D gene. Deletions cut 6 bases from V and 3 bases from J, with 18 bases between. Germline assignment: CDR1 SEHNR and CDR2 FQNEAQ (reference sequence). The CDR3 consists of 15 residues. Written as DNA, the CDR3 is TGTGCCAGCAGTTCGACTTTAAACCCCGACTACGAGCAGTACTTC. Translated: CASSSTLNPDYEQYF.

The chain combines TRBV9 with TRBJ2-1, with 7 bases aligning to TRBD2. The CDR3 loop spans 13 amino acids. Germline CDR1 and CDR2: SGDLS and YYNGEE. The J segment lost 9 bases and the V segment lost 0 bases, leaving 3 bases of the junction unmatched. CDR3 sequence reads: CASSVELASEQFF. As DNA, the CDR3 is TGTGCCAGCAGCGTAGAACTAGCGAGTGAGCAGTTCTTC.

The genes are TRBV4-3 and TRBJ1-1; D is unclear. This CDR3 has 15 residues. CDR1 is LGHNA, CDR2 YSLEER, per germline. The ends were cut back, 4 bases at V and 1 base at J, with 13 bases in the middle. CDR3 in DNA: TGCGCCAGCAGCCTTTATCTGGTAGGGAACACTGAAGCTTTCTTT. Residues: CASSLYLVGNTEAFF.

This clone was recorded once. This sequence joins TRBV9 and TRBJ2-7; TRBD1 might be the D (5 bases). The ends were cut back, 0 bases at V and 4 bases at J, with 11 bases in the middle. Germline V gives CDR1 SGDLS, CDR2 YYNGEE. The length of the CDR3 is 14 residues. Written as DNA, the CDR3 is TGTGCCAGCAGCGTAGCCCAGGGTGGTTACGAGCAGTACTTC. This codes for CASSVAQGGYEQYF.

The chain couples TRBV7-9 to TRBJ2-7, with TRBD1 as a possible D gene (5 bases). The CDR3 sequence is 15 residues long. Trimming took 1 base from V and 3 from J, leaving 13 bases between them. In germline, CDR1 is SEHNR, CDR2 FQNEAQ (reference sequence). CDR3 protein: CASSLGRQSGYEQYF. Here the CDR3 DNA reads TGTGCCAGCAGCTTAGGCAGACAGTCGGGCTACGAGCAGTACTTC.